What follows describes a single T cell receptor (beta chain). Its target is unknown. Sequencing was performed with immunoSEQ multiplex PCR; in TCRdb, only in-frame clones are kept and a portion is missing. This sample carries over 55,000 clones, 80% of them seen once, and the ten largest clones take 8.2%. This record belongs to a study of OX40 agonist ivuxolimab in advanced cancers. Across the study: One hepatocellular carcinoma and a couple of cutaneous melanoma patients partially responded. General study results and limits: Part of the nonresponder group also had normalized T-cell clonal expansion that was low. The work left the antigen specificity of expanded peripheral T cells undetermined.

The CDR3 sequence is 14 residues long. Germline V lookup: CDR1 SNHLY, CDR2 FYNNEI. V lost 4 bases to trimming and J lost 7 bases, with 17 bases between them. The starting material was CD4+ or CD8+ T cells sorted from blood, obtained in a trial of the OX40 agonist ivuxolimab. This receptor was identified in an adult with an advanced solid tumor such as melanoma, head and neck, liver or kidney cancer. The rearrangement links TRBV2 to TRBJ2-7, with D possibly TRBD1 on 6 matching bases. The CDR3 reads CASSAPQGSGEQYV. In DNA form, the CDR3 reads TGTGCCAGCAGTGCGCCACAGGGATCGGGGGAGCAGTACGTC.